The 15 T cell receptor beta chains presented below share a single source sample, sequenced in a study of T cell repertoires in cytomegalovirus infection (dated by TCRdb to 2018 to 2020). These receptors have no known antigen. Sequencing was carried out with an Illumina HiSeq 1500. The public reads were quality trimmed at Q25 with fastp and then assembled into clones with MiXCR by TCRdb, keeping productive beta chains. CDR3 protein sequences are deduplicated, and each keeps its most common genes and DNA. The sample yields a few hundred thousand distinct CDR3 sequences; roughly a third were counted once. Under 20% of the sample belongs to the ten largest clones. Interpreted using the paper, the treatment or condition label stands for: in vitro stimulation with specific CMV peptide epitopes to enrich CMV-specific T cells. Sequenced material: cultured PBMCs, taken from culture after CMV antigen stimulation. The receptors shown here come from a human donor in good health (CMV status not recorded). Some clones in this sample may be carry-over from other donors' samples.

V and J are TRBV20-1 and TRBJ1-2; no clear D gene. CDR1 DFQATT and CDR2 SNEGSKA come from the germline V gene (reference sequence). The V end was cut by 1 base, the J end by 5 bases, with 14 bases between. The CDR3 is 14 residues long. This chain's CDR3 is CSARVAAHIYGYTF. DNA for the CDR3: TGCAGTGCTAGAGTGGCAGCCCATATATATGGCTACACCTTC.

This clonotype was seen at least ten times. V is TRBV7-2 and J is TRBJ2-7; TRBD1 might be the D (5 bases). V was trimmed by 3 bases and J by 0 bases, leaving 6 bases between them. Germline CDR1 SGHTA, CDR2 FQGNSA. The CDR3 covers 13 residues. The CDR3 loop reads CASSLGLSYEQYV. Here the CDR3 DNA reads TGTGCCAGCAGCTTGGGGCTCTCCTACGAGCAGTACGTC.

The sample holds a few counts of this clonotype. The V and J genes are TRBV28 and TRBJ1-5; no clear D. Trimming pared 2 bases from V and 5 bases from J, leaving 7 bases between. The CDR3 runs to 13 residues. The germline gives CDR1 MDHEN, CDR2 SYDVKM. Here the CDR3 DNA reads TGTGCCAGCAGTTTAGGAGTTCATCAGCCCCAGCATTTT. It yields the protein CASSLGVHQPQHF.

This clonotype was observed a few times. The rearrangement joins TRBV12-5 to TRBJ1-1; maybe TRBD1 (6 bases). Germline lookup yields CDR1 LGHNT and CDR2 FRNRAP. Trimming removed 7 bases from V and 11 bases from J, with 23 bases in between. The CDR3 totals 14 residues. For the CDR3, the DNA is TGTGCTAGTGCCTCTTTTGGGATGGGGGGCCGCGCTTTCTTT. Protein sequence: CASASFGMGGRAFF.

V gene TRBV30 combines with J gene TRBJ2-3, with TRBD1 identical over 12 bases. Germline assignment: CDR1 GTSNPN and CDR2 SVGIG (reference sequence). This CDR3 has 15 residues. The V and J ends lost 2 bases and 5 bases, in that order; junction bases with no gene match: 5. The CDR3 sequence: CAWSRGQGAGDTQYF. The CDR3 coding sequence is TGTGCCTGGAGTCGGGGACAGGGGGCTGGAGATACGCAGTATTTT.

The chain recombines TRBV6-2 or TRBV6-3 with TRBJ2-1; no clear D gene. Trimming took off 3 bases at V and 7 bases at J, with 4 bases between the two ends. CDR1 MNHEY and CDR2 SVGEGT come from the germline V gene. CDR3 length equals 11 residues. CDR3 coding DNA: TGTGCCAGCAGTTATGATAATGAGCAGTTCTTC. Protein: CASSYDNEQFF.

This clonotype was seen ten or more times. V gene TRBV7-3 combines with J gene TRBJ2-3; D unresolved. Germline CDR1 SGHTA, CDR2 FQGTGA. This CDR3 spans 14 amino acids. The V end lost 5 bases, the J end lost 6 bases, and 15 bases lay between the germline ends. The CDR3 spells CASSPETGWDTQYF. CDR3 in DNA: TGTGCCAGCAGCCCGGAGACTGGATGGGATACGCAGTATTTT.

A few counts support this clonotype. The chain is built from TRBV27 and TRBJ2-3; 9 bases match TRBD1. V gave up 1 base and J gave up 4 bases; unmatched junction bases: 3. CDR3 length equals 15 residues. The germline CDR1 and CDR2 sequences are MNHEY and SMNVEV (reference sequence). The CDR3: CASSLLGQGPDTQYF. CDR3 DNA: TGTGCCAGCAGTTTATTGGGACAGGGACCAGATACGCAGTATTTT.

The chain couples TRBV4-3 to TRBJ2-2; D perhaps matches TRBD2 (5 bases). The CDR3 contains 18 residues. The V end was cut by 0 bases, the J end by 4 bases, with 18 bases between. Germline lookup yields CDR1 LGHNA and CDR2 YSLEER. The CDR3 loop is CASSQDRLASSGTGELFF. For the CDR3, the DNA is TGCGCCAGCAGCCAAGATCGCCTAGCCTCAAGTGGCACCGGGGAGCTGTTTTTT.

The chain joins TRBV7-6 to TRBJ2-1, with a tentative D call TRBD2 (6 bases). The germline CDR1 and CDR2 sequences are SGHVS and FNYEAQ. V lost 5 bases and J lost 9, with 26 bases in between. This CDR3 region has 17 residues. Here the CDR3 reads CASSLSPGLFSFSEQFF. The CDR3 DNA reads TGTGCCAGCAGCCTCTCACCGGGACTCTTTAGTTTCAGTGAGCAGTTCTTC.

The chain uses TRBV6-2 or TRBV6-3 and TRBJ2-1; D is uncertain. Looked up from germline, CDR1 is MNHEY and CDR2 is SVGEGT. CDR3 size: 11 residues. Trimming removed 3 bases from V and 10 bases from J, with 7 bases in between. The DNA for the CDR3 is TGTGCCAGCAGTTATGCTGGCGAGCAGTTCTTC. Its translation is CASSYAGEQFF.

CDR3 coding DNA: TGCAGTAGAGTTGGGCTAGCGGGGTCAGAGACCCAGTACTTC. Protein: CSRVGLAGSETQYF. This rearrangement joins TRBV20-1 to TRBJ2-5, with 9 bases aligning to TRBD2. Losses at the gene ends were 8 bases for V and 4 bases for J; bases not matched to a gene: 11. This CDR3 contains 14 residues. CDR1 and CDR2 (germline): DFQATT, SNEGSKA (reference sequence).

The chain joins TRBV7-6 to TRBJ2-3; 14 positions agree with TRBD2. The trim removed 4 bases at V and 3 bases at J, leaving 12 bases unmatched. The CDR3 runs 19 residues. Germline CDR1 and CDR2: SGHVS and FNYEAQ. The CDR3: CASSSPGTSGSKWTDTQYF. CDR3 in DNA: TGTGCCAGCAGCTCACCAGGGACTAGCGGGAGTAAGTGGACAGATACGCAGTATTTT.

The table lists this clonotype with a count of one. The chain uses TRBV19 and TRBJ2-5; 9 nucleotides agree with TRBD2. The V gene's germline CDR1 is LNHDA and CDR2 SQIVND (reference sequence). There are 14 residues in the CDR3. Losses at the gene ends were 8 bases for V and 4 bases for J; bases not matched to a gene: 8. The CDR3: CASSFSGRPETQYF. Written as DNA, the CDR3 is TGTGCCAGTTCCTTTAGCGGGAGACCAGAGACCCAGTACTTC.

The gene calls are TRBV25-1 and TRBJ2-1; D is possibly TRBD1 (6 bases). The CDR3 has 14 amino acids. Germline CDR1 MGHDK, CDR2 SYGVNS. V was cut by 9 bases and J by 3 bases, with 15 bases left in between. The CDR3 DNA follows: TGTGCCAGTACGGCTTGGGACAACTACAATGAGCAGTTCTTC. Protein product: CASTAWDNYNEQFF.